This T cell receptor beta chain appears in the sequencing data of a study of cytomegalovirus exposure and HLA in healthy donors (TCRdb year 2017). As for the study more broadly: According to a later analysis, the roughly 120 validation repertoires were produced on the same platform as the 680 or so repertoires of the first cohort. Besides the first cohort of roughly 700 subjects, a separate validation cohort made up of 120 or so different subjects was used. To predict cytomegalovirus infection status, the study brought together high-throughput TCR immunosequencing, statistical association of individual TCRs with disease status, and machine learning. The study aimed to test whether signatures of past pathogen exposure could be identified by cataloging public T cell receptors.

Broader findings and caveats from the paper: A later analysis lacked HLA typing for the validation cohort, so it scored co-occurrence in that cohort across all 120 repertoires. The classifier was reported to diagnose cytomegalovirus status with high specificity and sensitivity in both the original cohort and the validation cohort. According to the authors, the approach could potentially be generalized to other disease states and immunological phenotypes. A few of the identified cytomegalovirus-associated TCR beta chains were confirmed in vitro to be specific for cytomegalovirus antigens. The study gave a list of about 160 TCR beta chains associated with cytomegalovirus. Across donors, most TCR sequences were observed very rarely, whereas some public TCRs were present in many individuals. In a later analysis, TCRs clustered in the first cohort were found to also tend to co-occur in the roughly 130 validation repertoires, with 85% to 95% of cluster scores above 0.

The protocol used for the library was the immunoSEQ multiplex PCR assay. Turning to the authors' computational methods: A statistical classification framework was built to diagnose cytomegalovirus status from the catalog of TCR beta chain sequences. TCRdb limited this immuneACCESS table to in-frame rearrangements with V and J called. A share of clones is missing; checked studies link under half to unresolved V genes, and the rest is unexplained. V, J and clone size derive from that table, while D and trimming were established from the DNA sequence. Counted in this sample were 110,000 to 150,000 clones; roughly 92% of them appeared once. 0.55% to 0.8% of the sample is in the top ten clones. This clone was seen just once. Its antigen is still unknown. Base quality data are lacking; no much larger clone is found one base away. Separate from the roughly 660-subject first cohort, the validation cohort of 120 subjects was the group to which the donors belonged.

V is cut by 4 bases and J by 11 bases, and the space between the germline ends is 16 bases. The germline V gene specifies SGHVS as CDR1 and FNYEAQ as CDR2. The CDR3 contains 13 residues, cysteine and phenylalanine counted. The DNA shown is the 39-base CDR3, in frame from base 1. The sequencing input was PBMCs. The clonotype was recovered from a man younger than 30 in good health and CMV-seronegative. The chain links TRBV7-6 with TRBJ2-3; a tentative D call is TRBD1 (6 bases match). The DNA is TGTGCCAGCAGCTCCGACCCGGGACACAGGCAGTATTTT. It codes for CASSSDPGHRQYF.